This T cell receptor (beta chain) was captured in a study of T-cell memory formation after mild COVID-19. A single record per CDR3 protein comes from TCRdb applying MiXCR to the 5' RACE reads. The table includes around 250,000 distinct CDR3 sequences, 8% to 10% detected once. V lost 9 bases to trimming and J lost 6 bases, with 19 bases between them. Per the germline V gene, CDR1 is SGHTA and CDR2 is FQGNSA. The CDR3 consists of 14 residues. This clonotype was counted a few times. V and J are TRBV7-2 and TRBJ2-3; D might be TRBD2 (7 bases). This TCR was recovered from a man younger than 35 who had mild COVID-19 (a few samples of this study predate the infection). Cell type and time point are not known. The sequenced sample was PBMCs or a T cell subset sorted from them (not recorded which). The CDR3 sequence is CARVRGGGEDTQYF. CDR3 nucleotide sequence: TGTGCCAGAGTGAGAGGAGGGGGGGAGGATACGCAGTATTTT.